Shown below are 26 T cell receptor beta chains from a single sample sequenced in a study of blood T cell repertoires in COVID-19. Profiled with immunoSEQ multiplex PCR; TCRdb holds only in-frame clones, not every one. Of 300,000 to 400,000 clones in the sample, approximately 86% were seen once. The source material was peripheral blood. These receptors were collected from a man younger than 45 with COVID-19, enrolled during active disease.

This chain joins TRBV27 and TRBJ2-7; D gene ambiguous. The CDR3 has 14 amino acids. V dropped 0 bases and J dropped 4 bases, with 10 bases sitting between them. Looked up from germline, CDR1 is MNHEY and CDR2 is SMNVEV (reference sequence). The CDR3 DNA follows: TGTGCCAGCAGTTTATCGGTGGGCCAATACGAGCAGTACTTC. Translating gives CASSLSVGQYEQYF.

The chain recombines TRBV9 with TRBJ2-3; TRBD1 matches 7 bases. The junction had 1 base not matched to a gene; V was cut back by 3 bases and J by 0 bases. The CDR3 is 14 residues long. Germline CDR1 is SGDLS and CDR2 is YYNGEE. CDR3 protein: CASSEDRSTDTQYF. The CDR3 DNA follows: TGTGCCAGCAGCGAGGACAGGAGCACAGATACGCAGTATTTT.

The chain couples TRBV19 to TRBJ1-4, with a tentative D call TRBD1 (5 bases). The germline V gene has CDR1 LNHDA and CDR2 SQIVND (reference sequence). V was clipped by 5 bases and J by 6 bases, with 16 bases between them. The CDR3 totals 15 residues. The CDR3 loop reads CASSPSGIAYEKLFF. For the CDR3, the DNA is TGTGCCAGTAGTCCCTCAGGGATCGCCTATGAAAAACTGTTTTTT.

The chain combines TRBV4-1 with TRBJ2-7, with 10 positions matching TRBD1. CDR1 MGHRA and CDR2 YSYEKL come from the germline V gene. Trimming removed 2 bases from V and 5 bases from J; junction bases left unmatched: 6. CDR3 length equals 15 residues. CDR3 amino acids: CASSQLDRGPNEQYF. DNA of the CDR3: TGCGCCAGCAGCCAACTTGACAGGGGGCCTAACGAGCAGTACTTC.

The chain recombines TRBV20-1 with TRBJ1-2; D is unclear. The length of the CDR3 is 10 residues. Per germline, CDR1 DFQATT and CDR2 SNEGSKA (reference sequence). Trimming left V 6 bases short and J 2 bases short, with 4 bases between. CDR3 in amino acids: CSAPNYGYTF. The CDR3 nucleotides are TGCAGTGCCCCAAACTATGGCTACACCTTC.

The chain uses TRBV7-6 and TRBJ2-7; possible D gene TRBD2, 6 bases. Per germline, CDR1 SGHVS and CDR2 FNYEAQ. With 2 bases removed from V and 2 bases from J, the gap between germline ends came to 13 bases. The CDR3 has 15 amino acids. CDR3 protein: CASSLLGTPAYEQYF. Written as DNA, the CDR3 is TGTGCCAGCAGCTTACTTGGGACTCCTGCCTACGAGCAGTACTTC. The entire variable domain, with the rest obtained from reference TRBV7-6 and TRBJ2-7, is as follows: GAGVSQSPRYKVTKRGQDVALRCDPISGHVSLYWYRQALGQGPEFLTYFNYEAQQDKSGLPNDRFSAERPEGSISTLTIQRTEQRDSAMYRCASSLLGTPAYEQYFGPGTRLTVT.

The chain is built from TRBV5-4 and TRBJ2-1, with D possibly TRBD2 on 7 matching bases. Germline V gene sequence: CDR1 SGHNT, CDR2 YYREEE (reference sequence). CDR3 length equals 17 residues. The V gene lost 3 bases and the J gene lost 3 bases, with 19 bases spanning the gap. In DNA form, the CDR3 reads TGTGCCAGCAGCTCGGGACAAAGCGGGAATAACTACAATGAGCAGTTCTTC. As protein: CASSSGQSGNNYNEQFF. Variable domain in full (rest from reference TRBV5-4 and TRBJ2-1): ETGVTQSPTHLIKTRGQQVTLRCSSQSGHNTVSWYQQALGQGPQFIFQYYREEENGRGNFPPRFSGLQFPNYSSELNVNALELDDSALYLCASSSGQSGNNYNEQFFGPGTRLTVL.

The chain is built from TRBV11-2 and TRBJ2-7, with TRBD1 identical over 8 bases. The CDR3 runs 17 residues. J was trimmed by 4 bases and V by 3 bases; bases with no gene match: 14. Looked up from germline, CDR1 is SGHAT and CDR2 is FQNNGV. The CDR3 is CASSFRPGQVRWYEQYF. For the CDR3, the DNA is TGTGCCAGCAGCTTCCGGCCGGGACAGGTACGATGGTACGAGCAGTACTTC.

The rearrangement links TRBV24-1 to TRBJ2-5; D is perhaps TRBD1 (6 bases). Per germline, CDR1 KGHDR and CDR2 SFDVKD. The CDR3 spans 15 residues. V gave up 2 bases and J gave up 5 bases, with 14 bases separating them. The CDR3 sequence: CATSDSGRGWETQYF. CDR3 coding DNA: TGTGCCACCAGTGATTCGGGCAGGGGCTGGGAGACCCAGTACTTC.

The rearrangement uses TRBV9 and TRBJ1-3, with TRBD1 matching 10 bases. The CDR3 totals 21 residues. V gave up 1 base and J gave up 2 bases; unmatched junction bases: 18. Germline V CDR1 and CDR2: SGDLS, YYNGEE. The CDR3 DNA follows: TGTGCCAGCAGCGTACTGGGCTCGGGACAGGGGCAACTTGCGCCTGGAAACACCATATATTTT. It translates to CASSVLGSGQGQLAPGNTIYF.

The V gene is TRBV7-9, the J gene TRBJ2-3; 9 nucleotides line up with TRBD2. J lost 2 bases, V lost 1 base, and 4 bases had no gene match. CDR3 size: 16 residues. Germline assignment: CDR1 SEHNR and CDR2 FQNEAQ (reference sequence). The CDR3 DNA follows: TGTGCCAGCAGCTTAGGACTAGCGGACTACACAGATACGCAGTATTTT. Translated: CASSLGLADYTDTQYF.

This clone has just one count. This chain uses TRBV11-2 with TRBJ2-2; TRBD1 is a possible D gene (6 bases). The CDR3 runs to 13 residues. V lost 5 bases and J lost 6, with 10 bases in between. CDR1 is SGHAT, CDR2 FQNNGV, per germline. CDR3 residues: CASSQRQAGELFF. DNA of the CDR3: TGTGCCAGCAGCCAAAGACAGGCCGGGGAGCTGTTTTTT.

In its sample, this clone was seen a few times. V gene TRBV2 combines with J gene TRBJ1-6; possible D gene TRBD1, 6 bases. The CDR3 is 18 amino acids. Per germline, CDR1 SNHLY and CDR2 FYNNEI. Deletions cut 2 bases from V and 0 bases from J, with 14 bases between. The CDR3 nucleotides are TGTGCCAGCAGTGAACGTGGCAGGGGAAGCTCCTATAATTCACCCCTCCACTTT. Translating gives CASSERGRGSSYNSPLHF.

The chain carries TRBV6-2 or TRBV6-3 and TRBJ2-3; 10 bases agree with TRBD2. CDR1 is MNHEY, CDR2 SVGEGT, per germline. CDR3 length equals 16 residues. V trimming: 2 bases; J trimming: 5 bases; junction bases outside the gene matches: 7. CDR3 sequence: CASSYPTAGGVDTQYF. In nucleotides, the CDR3 is TGTGCCAGCAGTTACCCTACAGCGGGAGGGGTAGATACGCAGTATTTT.

The chain employs TRBV6-2 or TRBV6-3 and TRBJ2-1; D is perhaps TRBD1 (6 bases). Germline loops: CDR1 MNHEY, CDR2 SVGEGT. The CDR3 runs 16 residues. The V end was cut by 6 bases, the J end by 2 bases, with 17 bases between. The CDR3 protein is CASSPHIRQAYNEQFF. CDR3 coding DNA: TGTGCCAGCAGCCCACATATTAGACAGGCCTACAATGAGCAGTTCTTC.

The V gene is TRBV6-5, the J gene TRBJ2-7, with a weak D call TRBD1 (6 bases). CDR3 length: 14 amino acids. CDR1 is MNHEY and CDR2 is SVGAGI in the germline V gene. The V and J ends lost 8 bases and 1 base respectively, with 15 bases between them. The CDR3: CASQRGWMSYEQYF. The CDR3 coding sequence is TGTGCCAGCCAAAGGGGGTGGATGTCCTACGAGCAGTACTTC.

As for this clone: The identical CDR3 is also encoded by other nucleotide sequences in the sample. This sequence joins TRBV9 and TRBJ2-1; TRBD2 is a possible D gene (5 bases). Germline CDR1 and CDR2: SGDLS and YYNGEE. The V and J ends lost 2 bases and 0 bases respectively, with 9 bases between them. The CDR3 is made up of 15 amino acids. The CDR3 here is CASSVSGSSYNEQFF. The CDR3 bases are TGTGCCAGCAGCGTCAGCGGAAGCTCCTACAATGAGCAGTTCTTC.

The genes are TRBV18 and TRBJ2-1; 13 nucleotides match TRBD2. Unmatched junction bases numbered 9, after V lost 5 bases and J lost 8 bases. The CDR3 is made up of 16 amino acids. Looked up from germline, CDR1 is KGHSH and CDR2 is LQKENI. CDR3 in amino acids: CASSIAGTSGKDEQFF. CDR3 nucleotide sequence: TGTGCCAGCTCAATTGCGGGGACTAGCGGGAAGGATGAGCAGTTCTTC. Together with reference TRBV18 and TRBJ2-1, the CDR3 gives the full variable domain: NAGVMQNPRHLVRRRGQEARLRCSPMKGHSHVYWYRQLPEEGLKFMVYLQKENIIDESGMPKERFSAEFPKEGPSILRIQQVVRGDSAAYFCASSIAGTSGKDEQFFGPGTRLTVL.

The genes are TRBV7-9 and TRBJ2-1; 7 bases are a match to TRBD2. The CDR3 has 15 residues. Germline assignment: CDR1 SEHNR and CDR2 FQNEAQ (reference sequence). V lost 5 bases, J lost 5 bases, and 9 bases stayed unmatched. CDR3 sequence: CASSARLAANNEQFF. The CDR3 DNA is TGTGCCAGCAGCGCCCGACTAGCAGCTAACAATGAGCAGTTCTTC.

The chain recombines TRBV11-1 with TRBJ2-1, with 8 bases lining up with TRBD2. V lost 5 bases to trimming and J lost 0 bases; unmatched junction nucleotides: 3. The CDR3 runs to 15 residues. Germline CDR1 SGHAT, CDR2 FQDESV (reference sequence). CDR3 coding DNA: TGTGCCAGCAGCATAGGGACTAGCTCCTACAATGAGCAGTTCTTC. This encodes CASSIGTSSYNEQFF.

V usage is TRBV6-5 and J usage is TRBJ2-7, with 9 bases fitting TRBD1. The junction had 7 bases not matched to a gene; V was cut back by 6 bases and J by 4 bases. This CDR3 contains 14 residues. Germline-derived CDR1 and CDR2 are MNHEY and SVGAGI. The DNA for the CDR3 is TGTGCCAGCAGCGACGGACAGGGGATATACGAGCAGTACTTC. This sequence encodes CASSDGQGIYEQYF.

This sequence joins TRBV29-1 and TRBJ2-5, with 13 positions matching TRBD2. The CDR3 extends over 17 amino acids. The germline V gene encodes CDR1 SQVTM and CDR2 ANQGSEA. The junction had 17 bases not matched to a gene; V was cut back by 7 bases and J by 6 bases. In DNA form, the CDR3 reads TGCAGCGGAGAGCCTATAGGACTAGCGGGAGTAAGCAAGACCCAGTACTTC. It is translated as CSGEPIGLAGVSKTQYF.

This clone appeared once. J is TRBJ2-3 and V is TRBV11-3, with 9 bases fitting TRBD1. The germline V gene encodes CDR1 SGHNT and CDR2 YENEEA. Trimming took 0 bases from V and 5 from J; bases not matched to a gene: 6. The CDR3 is 16 residues long. The CDR3 region is CASSLDRTGAKDTQYF. The CDR3 DNA is TGTGCCAGCAGCTTAGATCGGACAGGGGCCAAAGATACGCAGTATTTT.

The chain joins TRBV28 to TRBJ2-1, with TRBD2 matching 9 bases. Trimming took 6 bases from V and 6 from J; bases not matched to a gene: 6. This CDR3 has 14 amino acids. Germline V gives CDR1 MDHEN, CDR2 SYDVKM. In nucleotides, the CDR3 is TGTGCCAGCAGCATAGCGGGAGAAGGCAATGAGCAGTTCTTC. It yields the protein CASSIAGEGNEQFF.

This chain links TRBV5-1 with TRBJ1-3; no definite D call. Germline V CDR1 and CDR2: SGHRS, YFSETQ. Trimming removed 2 bases from V and 1 base from J, with 10 bases in between. This CDR3 contains 15 residues. The CDR3 loop reads CASSFNGGSGNTIYF. The CDR3 nucleotides read TGCGCCAGCAGCTTTAATGGAGGTTCTGGAAACACCATATATTTT.

The chain joins TRBV11-3 to TRBJ2-1, with 12 bases fitting TRBD2. Germline V gene data show CDR1 as SGHNT and CDR2 as YENEEA. The length of the CDR3 is 16 residues. The junction had 0 bases not matched to a gene; V was cut back by 1 base and J by 2 bases. CDR3 residues: CASSLASGGAYNEQFF. The DNA for the CDR3 is TGTGCCAGCAGCTTAGCTAGCGGGGGGGCCTACAATGAGCAGTTCTTC.